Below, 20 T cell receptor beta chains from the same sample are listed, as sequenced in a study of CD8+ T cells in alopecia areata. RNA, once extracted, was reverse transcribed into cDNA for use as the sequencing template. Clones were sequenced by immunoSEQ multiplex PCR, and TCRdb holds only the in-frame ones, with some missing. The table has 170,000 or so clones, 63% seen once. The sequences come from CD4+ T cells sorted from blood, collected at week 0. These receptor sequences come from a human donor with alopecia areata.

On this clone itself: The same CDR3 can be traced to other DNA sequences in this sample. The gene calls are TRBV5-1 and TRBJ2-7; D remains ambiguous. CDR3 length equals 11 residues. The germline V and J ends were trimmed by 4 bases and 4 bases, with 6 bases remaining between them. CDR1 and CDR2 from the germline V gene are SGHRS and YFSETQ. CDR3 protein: CASSLDYEQYF. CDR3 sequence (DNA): TGCGCCAGCAGCCTTGATTACGAGCAGTACTTC.

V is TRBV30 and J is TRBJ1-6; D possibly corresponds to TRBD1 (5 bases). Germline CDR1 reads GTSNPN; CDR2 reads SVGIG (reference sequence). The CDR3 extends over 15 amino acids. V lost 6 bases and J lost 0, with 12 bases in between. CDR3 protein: CACRDGSSYNSPLHF. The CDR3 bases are TGTGCCTGTCGGGACGGTAGCTCCTATAATTCACCCCTCCACTTT.

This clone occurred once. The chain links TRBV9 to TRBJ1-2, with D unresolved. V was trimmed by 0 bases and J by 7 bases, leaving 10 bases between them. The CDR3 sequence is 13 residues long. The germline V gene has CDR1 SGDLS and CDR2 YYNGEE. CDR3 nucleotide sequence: TGTGCCAGCAGCGTAGACGTCACGGGTGGCTACACCTTC. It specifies CASSVDVTGGYTF.

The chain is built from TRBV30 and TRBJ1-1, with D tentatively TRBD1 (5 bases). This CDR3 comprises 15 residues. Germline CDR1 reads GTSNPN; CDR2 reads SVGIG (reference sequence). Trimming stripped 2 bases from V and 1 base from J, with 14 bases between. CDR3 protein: CAWSFYRSRNTEAFF. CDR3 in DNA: TGTGCCTGGAGTTTTTACAGGTCTCGGAACACTGAAGCTTTCTTT.

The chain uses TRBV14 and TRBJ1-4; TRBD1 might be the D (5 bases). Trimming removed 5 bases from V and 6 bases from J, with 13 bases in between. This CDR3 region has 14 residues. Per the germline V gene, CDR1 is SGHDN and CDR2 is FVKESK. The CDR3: CASSFRDGDEKLFF. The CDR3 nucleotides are TGTGCCAGCAGCTTCCGGGACGGTGATGAAAAACTGTTTTTT.

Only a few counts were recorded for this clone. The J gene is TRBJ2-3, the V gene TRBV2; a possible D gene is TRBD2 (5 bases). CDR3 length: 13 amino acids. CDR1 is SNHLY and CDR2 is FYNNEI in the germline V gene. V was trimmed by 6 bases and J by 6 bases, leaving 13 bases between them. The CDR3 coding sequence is TGTGCCAGCAGCCGACTACCTCGGGATACGCAGTATTTT. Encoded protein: CASSRLPRDTQYF.

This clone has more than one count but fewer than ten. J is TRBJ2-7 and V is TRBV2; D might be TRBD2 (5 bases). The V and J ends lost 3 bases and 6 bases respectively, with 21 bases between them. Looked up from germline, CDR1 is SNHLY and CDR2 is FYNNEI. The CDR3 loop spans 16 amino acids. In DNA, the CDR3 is TGTGCCAGCAGTGAGGCGGAGGCGGTTGGTCTCTCCGAGCAGTACTTC. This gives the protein CASSEAEAVGLSEQYF.

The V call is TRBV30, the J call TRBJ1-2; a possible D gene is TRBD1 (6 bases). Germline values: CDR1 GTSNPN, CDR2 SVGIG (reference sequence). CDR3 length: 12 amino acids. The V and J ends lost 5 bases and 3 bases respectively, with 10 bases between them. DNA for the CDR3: TGTGCCTGGGAGCGGGGGCACTATGGCTACACCTTC. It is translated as CAWERGHYGYTF.

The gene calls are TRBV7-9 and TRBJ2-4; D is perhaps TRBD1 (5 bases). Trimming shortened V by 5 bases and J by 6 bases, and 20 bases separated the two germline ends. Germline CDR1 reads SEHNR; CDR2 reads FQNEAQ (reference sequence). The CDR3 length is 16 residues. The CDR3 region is CASSVQGVAAGNIQYF. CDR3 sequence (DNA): TGTGCCAGCAGCGTTCAAGGGGTGGCGGCCGGAAACATTCAGTACTTC.

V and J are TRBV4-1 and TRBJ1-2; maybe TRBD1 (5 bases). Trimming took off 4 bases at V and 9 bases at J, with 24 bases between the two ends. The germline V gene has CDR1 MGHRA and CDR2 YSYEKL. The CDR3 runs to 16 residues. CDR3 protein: CASSPTGAQTGNSYTF. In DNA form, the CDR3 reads TGCGCCAGCAGCCCAACCGGGGCACAGACCGGTAATAGCTACACCTTC.

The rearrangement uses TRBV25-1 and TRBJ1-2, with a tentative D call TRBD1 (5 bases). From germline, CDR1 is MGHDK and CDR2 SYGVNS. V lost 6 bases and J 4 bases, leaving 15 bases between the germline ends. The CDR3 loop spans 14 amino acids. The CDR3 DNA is TGTGCCAGCAGCGAACAGGCCTCTAGCTATGGCTACACCTTC. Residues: CASSEQASSYGYTF.

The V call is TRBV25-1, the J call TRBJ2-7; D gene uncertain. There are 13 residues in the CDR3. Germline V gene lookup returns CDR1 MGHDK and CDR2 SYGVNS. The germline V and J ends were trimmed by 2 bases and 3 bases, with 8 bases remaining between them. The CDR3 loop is CASSEVNNYEQYF. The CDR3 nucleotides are TGTGCCAGCAGTGAAGTCAACAACTACGAGCAGTACTTC.

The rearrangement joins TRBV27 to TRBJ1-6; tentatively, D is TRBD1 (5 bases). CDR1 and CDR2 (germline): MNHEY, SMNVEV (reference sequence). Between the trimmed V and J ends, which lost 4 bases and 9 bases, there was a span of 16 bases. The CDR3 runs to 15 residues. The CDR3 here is CASSSRGGLGSPLHF. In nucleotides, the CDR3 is TGTGCCAGCAGTTCGCGCGGGGGTTTAGGTTCACCCCTCCACTTT.

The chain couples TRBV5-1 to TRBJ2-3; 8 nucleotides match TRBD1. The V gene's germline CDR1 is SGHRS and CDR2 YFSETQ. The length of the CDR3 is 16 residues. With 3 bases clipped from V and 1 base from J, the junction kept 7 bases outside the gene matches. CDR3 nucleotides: TGCGCCAGCAGCTCTGGACAGGGAAGTGGCACAGATACGCAGTATTTT. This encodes CASSSGQGSGTDTQYF.

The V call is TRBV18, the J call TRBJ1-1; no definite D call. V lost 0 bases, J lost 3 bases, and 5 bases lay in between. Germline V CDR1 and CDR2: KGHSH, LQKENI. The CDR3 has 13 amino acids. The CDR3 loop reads CASSPPQDTEAFF. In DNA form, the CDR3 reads TGTGCCAGCTCACCACCCCAGGACACTGAAGCTTTCTTT.

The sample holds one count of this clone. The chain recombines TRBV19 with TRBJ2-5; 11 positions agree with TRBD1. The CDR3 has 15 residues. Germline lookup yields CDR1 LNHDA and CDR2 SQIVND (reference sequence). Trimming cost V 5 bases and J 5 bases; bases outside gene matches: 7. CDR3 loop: CASSPPDRGHETQYF. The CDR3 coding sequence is TGTGCCAGTAGTCCTCCGGACAGGGGGCACGAGACCCAGTACTTC.

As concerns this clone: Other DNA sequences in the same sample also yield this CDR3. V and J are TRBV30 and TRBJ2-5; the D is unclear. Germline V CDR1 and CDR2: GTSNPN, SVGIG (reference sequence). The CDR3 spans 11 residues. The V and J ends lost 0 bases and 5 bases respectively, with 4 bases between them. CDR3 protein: CAWSVSETQYF. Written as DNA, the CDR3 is TGTGCCTGGAGTGTAAGCGAGACCCAGTACTTC.

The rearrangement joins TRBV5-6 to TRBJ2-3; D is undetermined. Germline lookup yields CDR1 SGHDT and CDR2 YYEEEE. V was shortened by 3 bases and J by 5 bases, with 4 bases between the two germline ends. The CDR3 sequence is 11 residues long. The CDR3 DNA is TGTGCCAGCAGCTCGAAAGATACGCAGTATTTT. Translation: CASSSKDTQYF. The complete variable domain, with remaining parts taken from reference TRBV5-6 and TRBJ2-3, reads DAGVTQSPTHLIKTRGQQVTLRCSPKSGHDTVSWYQQALGQGPQFIFQYYEEEERQRGNFPDRFSGHQFPNYSSELNVNALLLGDSALYLCASSSKDTQYFGPGTRLTVL.

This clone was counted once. Here the CDR3 reads CASNSERGRAFKDTQYF. The CDR3 DNA reads as TGTGCCAGCAATAGCGAGCGGGGGCGAGCCTTTAAAGATACGCAGTATTTT. V gene TRBV27 combines with J gene TRBJ2-3, with 8 bases aligning to TRBD2. Trimming took 7 bases from V and 5 from J; bases not matched to a gene: 17. The germline CDR1 and CDR2 sequences are MNHEY and SMNVEV (reference sequence). The CDR3 length is 17 residues.

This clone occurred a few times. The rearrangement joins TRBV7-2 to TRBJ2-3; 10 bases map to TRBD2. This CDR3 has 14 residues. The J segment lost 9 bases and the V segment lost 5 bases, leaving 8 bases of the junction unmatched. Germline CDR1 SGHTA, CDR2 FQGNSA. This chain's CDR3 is CASSQGLAAKTQYF. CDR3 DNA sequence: TGTGCCAGCAGCCAAGGACTAGCGGCCAAAACGCAGTATTTT.